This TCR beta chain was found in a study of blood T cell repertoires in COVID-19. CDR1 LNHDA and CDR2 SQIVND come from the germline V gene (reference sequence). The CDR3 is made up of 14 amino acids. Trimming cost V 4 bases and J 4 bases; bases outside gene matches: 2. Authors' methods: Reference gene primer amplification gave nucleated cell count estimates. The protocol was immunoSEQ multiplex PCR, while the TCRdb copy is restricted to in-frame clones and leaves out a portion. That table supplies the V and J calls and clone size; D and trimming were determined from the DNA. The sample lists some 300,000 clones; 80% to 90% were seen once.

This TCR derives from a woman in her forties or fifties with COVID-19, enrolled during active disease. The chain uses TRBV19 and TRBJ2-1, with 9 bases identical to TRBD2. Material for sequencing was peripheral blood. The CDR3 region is CASSRTSAYNEQFF. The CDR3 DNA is TGTGCCAGTAGTAGGACTAGCGCTTACAATGAGCAGTTCTTC.